The 19 T cell receptor beta chains below all came from one sample that was sequenced in a study of T cells in Graves' hyperthyroidism and ophthalmopathy. TCR beta CDR3 sequences were amplified from RNA transcripts. TCR CDR3 regions were first amplified by RT-PCR with HTBI primers. TCRdb processed the multiplex PCR reads anew with MiXCR; each CDR3 protein has one entry. The data contain under 250,000 distinct CDR3 sequences, about a sixth of them singletons. Sequencing was carried out using blood. These TCRs come from a woman aged 45-65 years with Graves' hyperthyroidism.

There are many counts of this clonotype. V gene TRBV30 combines with J gene TRBJ2-5, with D possibly matching TRBD1 (5 bases). The CDR3 runs 12 residues. CDR1 and CDR2 (germline): GTSNPN, SVGIG (reference sequence). Between the trimmed V and J ends, which lost 4 bases and 2 bases, there was a span of 8 bases. The CDR3 sequence is CAWTSGQETQYF. CDR3 nucleotides: TGTGCCTGGACATCAGGGCAAGAGACCCAGTACTTC.

This chain joins TRBV24-1 and TRBJ2-5, with a possible D match to TRBD1 (6 bases). Germline V gene lookup returns CDR1 KGHDR and CDR2 SFDVKD. Trimming took 4 bases from V and 5 from J, leaving 16 bases between them. This CDR3 is 15 amino acids long. CDR3 amino acids: CATSDGRGWVETQYF. The CDR3 nucleotides are TGTGCCACCAGTGACGGCAGGGGCTGGGTGGAGACCCAGTACTTC.

This clonotype was seen at least ten times. The chain combines TRBV14 with TRBJ2-1; 8 nucleotides match TRBD1. V was clipped by 4 bases and J by 7 bases; unmatched bases: 9. Per germline, CDR1 SGHDN and CDR2 FVKESK. The CDR3 extends over 15 amino acids. In nucleotides, the CDR3 is TGTGCCAGCAGCCGGGGCAGGGGGCGATCGAATGAGCAGTTCTTC. It translates to CASSRGRGRSNEQFF. Filled out from reference TRBV14 and TRBJ2-1, the complete variable domain reads EAGVTQFPSHSVIEKGQTVTLRCDPISGHDNLYWYRRVMGKEIKFLLHFVKESKQDESGMPNNRFLAERTGGTYSTLKVQPAELEDSGVYFCASSRGRGRSNEQFFGPGTRLTVL.

The V and J genes are TRBV5-1 and TRBJ2-2, with TRBD1 matching over 7 bases. Trimming cost V 2 bases and J 4 bases; bases outside gene matches: 5. The CDR3 spans 15 residues. Germline values: CDR1 SGHRS, CDR2 YFSETQ. The CDR3, as DNA: TGCGCCAGCAGCTTTCGGGCAGGGGGCACCGGGGAGCTGTTTTTT. Its translation: CASSFRAGGTGELFF.

The chain carries TRBV6-5 and TRBJ1-6; perhaps TRBD1 as D (6 bases). Looked up from germline, CDR1 is MNHEY and CDR2 is SVGAGI. The V and J ends lost 2 bases and 0 bases respectively, with 14 bases between them. This CDR3 has 18 residues. CDR3 DNA: TGTGCCAGCAGTTACGGGGGCGCACGGAGCTCCTATAATTCACCCCTCCACTTT. Protein sequence: CASSYGGARSSYNSPLHF.

This clonotype appeared many times. The gene calls are TRBV2 and TRBJ2-7, with 15 bases fitting TRBD2. The germline V gene encodes CDR1 SNHLY and CDR2 FYNNEI. With 4 bases clipped from V and 4 bases from J, the junction kept 11 bases outside the gene matches. The CDR3 length is 18 residues. CDR3 DNA: TGTGCCAGCAGTGGGAAATGGACTAGCGGGAGGGACGGTTACGAGCAGTACTTC. Translated: CASSGKWTSGRDGYEQYF.

The table lists this clonotype with many counts. The V gene is TRBV28, the J gene TRBJ1-1; D is undetermined. The CDR3 is made up of 15 amino acids. V gave up 5 bases and J gave up 5 bases, with 18 bases separating them. CDR1 is MDHEN and CDR2 is SYDVKM in the germline V gene. The CDR3 sequence: CASSAAGDTRTEAFF. Written as DNA, the CDR3 is TGTGCCAGCAGTGCTGCCGGGGATACTAGGACTGAAGCTTTCTTT.

As to this clonotype: The germline gene is not matched at one end of the junction; a read error may be the cause. The chain uses TRBV28 and TRBJ1-2, with 7 bases aligning to TRBD1. CDR3 size: 15 residues. From germline, CDR1 is MDHEN and CDR2 SYDVKM. The CDR3 DNA reads TGTACCAGCAGGCCCCCCGGACAGGTTATATATGGCTACACCTTC. It translates to CTSRPPGQVIYGYTF.

This clonotype showed up many times. The CDR3 DNA sequence: TGTGCCAGCAGAGGTAGCGGGAGCACAGATACGCAGTATTTT. Translating gives CASRGSGSTDTQYF. The rearrangement links TRBV7-9 to TRBJ2-3; 7 bases are a match to TRBD2. The V gene end was trimmed by 6 bases and the J gene end by 0 bases; junction bases not matched to a gene: 3. This CDR3 is built from 14 residues. Germline-derived CDR1 and CDR2 are SEHNR and FQNEAQ (reference sequence).

This clonotype has a count of ten or more. J is TRBJ2-1 and V is TRBV27; 12 nucleotides agree with TRBD1. With 3 bases clipped from V and 7 bases from J, the junction kept 10 bases outside the gene matches. The germline V gene encodes CDR1 MNHEY and CDR2 SMNVEV (reference sequence). This CDR3 region has 17 residues. The CDR3 spells CASSLIPGQGARNEQFF. In nucleotides, the CDR3 is TGTGCCAGCAGTTTGATCCCGGGACAGGGGGCGCGGAATGAGCAGTTCTTC.

This clonotype was observed many times. The genes are TRBV12-3 or TRBV12-4 and TRBJ2-1; D gene unclear. This CDR3 has 16 amino acids. Trimming removed 5 bases from V and 8 bases from J, with 22 bases in between. CDR3 amino acids: CASSTAQDLLNDEQFF. In nucleotides, the CDR3 is TGTGCCAGCAGTACCGCGCAGGACCTACTGAACGATGAGCAGTTCTTC.

There are a few counts of this clonotype. The chain recombines TRBV29-1 with TRBJ2-7, with TRBD1 identical over 8 bases. J gave up 1 base and V 6 bases, and 8 bases lay outside the gene matches. There are 14 residues in the CDR3. Looked up from germline, CDR1 is SQVTM and CDR2 is ANQGSEA. The CDR3 DNA is TGCAGCGTCGCCTACAGGGGGTTGTCCTACGAGCAGTACTTC. Amino acid sequence: CSVAYRGLSYEQYF.

A few counts support this clonotype. The chain recombines TRBV24-1 with TRBJ2-5; maybe TRBD1 (6 bases). V was clipped by 1 base and J by 5 bases, with 10 bases between them. The CDR3 is made up of 14 amino acids. Per the germline V gene, CDR1 is KGHDR and CDR2 is SFDVKD. CDR3 region: CATSDFGGGETQYF. The DNA for the CDR3 is TGTGCCACCAGTGATTTTGGGGGCGGGGAGACCCAGTACTTC.

V is TRBV30 and J is TRBJ2-3, with 7 bases fitting TRBD2. CDR3 length: 14 amino acids. CDR1 is GTSNPN, CDR2 SVGIG, per germline (reference sequence). J was trimmed by 5 bases and V by 4 bases; bases with no gene match: 9. CDR3 residues: CAWTVGGLVDTQYF. As DNA, the CDR3 is TGTGCCTGGACGGTGGGAGGGCTTGTAGATACGCAGTATTTT.

This clonotype was seen a handful of times. The CDR3 DNA sequence: TGTGCCAGCGACGACAGCTACTCGTCTAATTCACCCCTCCACTTT. Protein product: CASDDSYSSNSPLHF. The J gene is TRBJ1-6, the V gene TRBV28, with D maybe TRBD1 (5 bases). CDR1 and CDR2 from the germline V gene are MDHEN and SYDVKM. V gave up 8 bases and J gave up 6 bases, with 17 bases separating them. This CDR3 has 15 residues.

This clonotype was counted a few times. This sequence joins TRBV5-1 and TRBJ2-5, with TRBD1 identical over 7 bases. V trimming: 3 bases; J trimming: 5 bases; junction bases outside the gene matches: 10. This CDR3 spans 15 amino acids. Germline CDR1 SGHRS, CDR2 YFSETQ. CDR3 coding DNA: TGCGCCAGCAGCTCGACGGACAGGATCTTGGAGACCCAGTACTTC. This codes for CASSSTDRILETQYF.

This clonotype was detected a few times. The V and J genes are TRBV29-1 and TRBJ1-1; D ambiguous. CDR1 is SQVTM, CDR2 ANQGSEA, per germline. Trimming removed 6 bases from V and 3 bases from J, with 20 bases in between. CDR3 length: 15 amino acids. The CDR3 reads CSVTPRPGVDTEAFF. In DNA form, the CDR3 reads TGCAGCGTGACACCACGGCCGGGTGTTGACACTGAAGCTTTCTTT.

This chain links TRBV7-9 with TRBJ2-4; 9 bases match TRBD1. This CDR3 has 17 residues. Losses at the gene ends were 5 bases for V and 5 bases for J; bases not matched to a gene: 13. Germline lookup yields CDR1 SEHNR and CDR2 FQNEAQ (reference sequence). CDR3 sequence reads: CASSPGRRGQGQNIQYF. In nucleotides, the CDR3 is TGTGCCAGCAGCCCCGGGAGGAGGGGACAGGGTCAAAACATTCAGTACTTC.

This clonotype was observed a handful of times. V gene TRBV20-1 combines with J gene TRBJ2-1; 9 bases are shared with TRBD2. CDR3 length: 15 residues. The V segment lost 1 base and the J segment 3 bases; nucleotides outside the gene matches: 4. In germline, CDR1 is DFQATT, CDR2 SNEGSKA (reference sequence). DNA of the CDR3: TGCAGTGCTAGAGGGGAACTAGCGGGCTACAATGAGCAGTTCTTC. Amino acid sequence: CSARGELAGYNEQFF.